This record looks at one T cell receptor (beta chain) sequence and its context. Its antigen is still unknown. TCRdb ran MiXCR on the 5' RACE reads and lists one entry per CDR3 protein. The sample carries more than 450,000 distinct CDR3 sequences, 21% recorded once. This sample was included in a study of T cells after yellow fever vaccination. Study details: SMART-Seq v4 Ultra Low Input prepared the low-cell-number fractions. Findings of the study overall: A small proportion of clonotypes was detected in both the CD4 and CD8 compartments. Post-booster reappearance was seen for most primary-vaccination clones (roughly 96% CD4, roughly 88% CD8). Repertoires obtained by FACS sorting could include abundant clonotypes that entered as contaminants from the bulk population.

Trimming removed 7 bases from V and 6 bases from J, with 9 bases in between. CDR3 length: 12 residues. This TCR came from a man in his late teens or twenties who received the YFV17D yellow fever vaccine. The chain links TRBV12-3 or TRBV12-4 to TRBJ2-2; D is undetermined. The sample consisted of PBMCs, taken approximately 20 days after the first yellow fever vaccination. The CDR3 here is CASNSGAGELFF. The CDR3 DNA reads TGTGCCAGCAACTCTGGAGCCGGGGAGCTGTTTTTT.